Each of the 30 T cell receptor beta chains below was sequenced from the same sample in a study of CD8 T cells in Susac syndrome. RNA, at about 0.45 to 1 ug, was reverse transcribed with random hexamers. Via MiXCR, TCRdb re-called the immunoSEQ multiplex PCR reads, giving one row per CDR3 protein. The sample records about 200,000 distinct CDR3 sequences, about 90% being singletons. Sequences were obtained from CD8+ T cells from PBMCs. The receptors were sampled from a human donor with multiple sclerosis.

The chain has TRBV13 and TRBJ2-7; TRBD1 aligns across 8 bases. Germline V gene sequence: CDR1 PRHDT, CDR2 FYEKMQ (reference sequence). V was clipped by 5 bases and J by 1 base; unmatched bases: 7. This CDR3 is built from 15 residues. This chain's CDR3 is CASSPPGQVSYEQYF. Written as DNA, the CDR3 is TGTGCCAGCAGCCCCCCGGGACAGGTTTCCTACGAGCAGTACTTC.

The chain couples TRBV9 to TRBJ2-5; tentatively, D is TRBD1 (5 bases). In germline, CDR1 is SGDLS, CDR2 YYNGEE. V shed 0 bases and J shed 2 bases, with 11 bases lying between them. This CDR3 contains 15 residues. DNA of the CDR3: TGTGCCAGCAGCGTAGAGGGGCTTGGGCAAGAGACCCAGTACTTC. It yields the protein CASSVEGLGQETQYF.

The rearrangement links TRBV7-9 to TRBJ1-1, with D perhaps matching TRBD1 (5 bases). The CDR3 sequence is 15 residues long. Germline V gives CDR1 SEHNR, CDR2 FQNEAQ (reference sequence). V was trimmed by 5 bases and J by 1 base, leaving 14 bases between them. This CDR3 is CASSPQGTANTEAFF. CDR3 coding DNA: TGTGCCAGCAGCCCCCAAGGGACGGCGAACACTGAAGCTTTCTTT.

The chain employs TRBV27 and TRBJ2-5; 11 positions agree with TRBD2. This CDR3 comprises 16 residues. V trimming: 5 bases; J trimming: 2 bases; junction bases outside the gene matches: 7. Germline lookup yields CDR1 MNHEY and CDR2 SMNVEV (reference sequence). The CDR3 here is CASSPTGLAAQETQYF. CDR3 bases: TGTGCCAGCAGTCCGACGGGACTAGCGGCTCAAGAGACCCAGTACTTC.

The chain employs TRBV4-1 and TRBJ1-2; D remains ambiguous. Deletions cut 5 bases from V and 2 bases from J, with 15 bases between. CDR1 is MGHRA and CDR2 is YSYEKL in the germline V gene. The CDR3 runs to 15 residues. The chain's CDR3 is CASSLGNKRNYGYTF. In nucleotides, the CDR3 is TGCGCCAGCAGCTTAGGAAACAAGCGCAACTATGGCTACACCTTC.

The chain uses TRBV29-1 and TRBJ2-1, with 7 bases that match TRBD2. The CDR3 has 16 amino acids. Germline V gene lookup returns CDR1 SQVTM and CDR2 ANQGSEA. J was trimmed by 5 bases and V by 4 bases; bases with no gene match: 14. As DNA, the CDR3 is TGCAGCGTTGTAGGATCTAGCGGCCGGGAAGACAATGAGCAGTTCTTC. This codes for CSVVGSSGREDNEQFF.

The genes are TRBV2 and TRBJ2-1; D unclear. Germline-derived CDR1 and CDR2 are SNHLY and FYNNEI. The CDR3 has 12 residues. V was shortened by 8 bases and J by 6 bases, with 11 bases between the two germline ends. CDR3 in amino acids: CASPPSPNEQFF. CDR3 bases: TGTGCCAGCCCCCCCAGTCCCAATGAGCAGTTCTTC.

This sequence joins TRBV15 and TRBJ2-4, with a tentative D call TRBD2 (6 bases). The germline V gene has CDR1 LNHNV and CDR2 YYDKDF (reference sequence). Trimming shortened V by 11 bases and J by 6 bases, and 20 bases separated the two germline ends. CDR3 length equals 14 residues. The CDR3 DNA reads TGTGCCGCCGCCGGAGGGGCGACTGGAAACATTCAGTACTTC. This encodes CAAAGGATGNIQYF.

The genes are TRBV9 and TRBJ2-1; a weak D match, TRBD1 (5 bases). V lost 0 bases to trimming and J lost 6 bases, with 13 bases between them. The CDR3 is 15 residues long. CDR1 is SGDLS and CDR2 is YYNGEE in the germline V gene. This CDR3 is CASSVAPQGRNEQFF. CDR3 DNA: TGTGCCAGCAGCGTAGCGCCCCAGGGTCGCAATGAGCAGTTCTTC.

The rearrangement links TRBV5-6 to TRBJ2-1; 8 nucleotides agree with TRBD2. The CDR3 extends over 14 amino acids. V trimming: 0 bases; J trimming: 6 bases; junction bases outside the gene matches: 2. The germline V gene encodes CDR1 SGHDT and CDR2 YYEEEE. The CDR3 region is CASSLELAANEQFF. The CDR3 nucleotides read TGTGCCAGCAGCTTGGAACTAGCGGCCAATGAGCAGTTCTTC. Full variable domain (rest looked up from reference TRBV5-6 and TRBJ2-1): DAGVTQSPTHLIKTRGQQVTLRCSPKSGHDTVSWYQQALGQGPQFIFQYYEEEERQRGNFPDRFSGHQFPNYSSELNVNALLLGDSALYLCASSLELAANEQFFGPGTRLTVL.

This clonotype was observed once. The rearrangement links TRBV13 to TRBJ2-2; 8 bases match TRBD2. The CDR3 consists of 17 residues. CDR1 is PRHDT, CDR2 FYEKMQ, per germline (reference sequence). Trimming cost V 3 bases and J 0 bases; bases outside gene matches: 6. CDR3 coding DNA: TGTGCCAGCAGCTTTGGCGGGGGGTATCCGAACACCGGGGAGCTGTTTTTT. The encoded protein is CASSFGGGYPNTGELFF.

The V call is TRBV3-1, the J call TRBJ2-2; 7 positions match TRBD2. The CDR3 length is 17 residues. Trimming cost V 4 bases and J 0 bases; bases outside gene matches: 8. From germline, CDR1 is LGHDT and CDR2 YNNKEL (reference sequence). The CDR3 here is CASSPLFGLANTGELFF. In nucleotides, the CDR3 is TGTGCCAGCAGCCCTCTATTCGGACTAGCGAACACCGGGGAGCTGTTTTTT.

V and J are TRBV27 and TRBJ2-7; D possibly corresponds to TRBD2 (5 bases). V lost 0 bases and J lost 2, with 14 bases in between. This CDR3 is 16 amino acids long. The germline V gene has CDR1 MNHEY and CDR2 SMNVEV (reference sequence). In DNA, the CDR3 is TGTGCCAGCAGTTTATCGATCACGGGGAGCACCTACGAGCAGTACTTC. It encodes CASSLSITGSTYEQYF.

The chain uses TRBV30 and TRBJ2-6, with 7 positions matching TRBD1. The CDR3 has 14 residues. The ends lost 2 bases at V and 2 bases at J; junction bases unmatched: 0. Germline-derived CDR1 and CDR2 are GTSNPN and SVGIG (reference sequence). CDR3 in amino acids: CAWSTGAGANVLTF. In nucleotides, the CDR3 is TGTGCCTGGAGTACAGGGGCTGGGGCCAACGTCCTGACTTTC.

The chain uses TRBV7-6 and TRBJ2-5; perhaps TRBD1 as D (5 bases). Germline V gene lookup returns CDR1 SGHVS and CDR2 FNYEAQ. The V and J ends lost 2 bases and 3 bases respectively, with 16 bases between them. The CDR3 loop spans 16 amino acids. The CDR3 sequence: CASSLPQGGVEETQYF. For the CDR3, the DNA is TGTGCCAGCAGCTTACCCCAGGGTGGAGTAGAAGAGACCCAGTACTTC.

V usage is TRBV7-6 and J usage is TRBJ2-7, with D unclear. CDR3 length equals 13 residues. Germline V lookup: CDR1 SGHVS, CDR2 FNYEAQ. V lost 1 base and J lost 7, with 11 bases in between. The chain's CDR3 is CASSLGPGGEQYF. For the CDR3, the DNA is TGTGCCAGCAGCTTAGGACCAGGCGGTGAGCAGTACTTC.

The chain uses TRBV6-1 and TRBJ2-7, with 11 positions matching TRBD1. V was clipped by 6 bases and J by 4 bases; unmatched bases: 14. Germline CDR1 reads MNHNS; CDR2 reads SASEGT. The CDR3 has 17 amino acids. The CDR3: CASSDRTGGLIDYEQYF. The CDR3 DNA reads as TGTGCCAGCAGCGACCGGACAGGGGGCCTTATAGATTACGAGCAGTACTTC.

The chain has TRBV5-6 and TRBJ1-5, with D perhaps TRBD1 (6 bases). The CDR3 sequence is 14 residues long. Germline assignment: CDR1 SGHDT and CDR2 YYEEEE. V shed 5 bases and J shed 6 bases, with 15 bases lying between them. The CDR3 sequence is CASRLQGSRQPQHF. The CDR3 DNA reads TGTGCCAGCAGGCTACAGGGATCACGTCAGCCCCAGCATTTT.

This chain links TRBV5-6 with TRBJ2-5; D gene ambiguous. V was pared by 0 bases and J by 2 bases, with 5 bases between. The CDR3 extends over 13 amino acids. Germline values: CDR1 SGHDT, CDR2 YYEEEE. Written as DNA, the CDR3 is TGTGCCAGCAGCTTGGTTCCACAAGAGACCCAGTACTTC. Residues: CASSLVPQETQYF.

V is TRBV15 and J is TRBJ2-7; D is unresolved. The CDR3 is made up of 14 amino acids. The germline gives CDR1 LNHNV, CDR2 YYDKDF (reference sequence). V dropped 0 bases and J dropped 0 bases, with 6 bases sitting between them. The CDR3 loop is CATSRELSSYEQYF. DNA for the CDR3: TGTGCCACCAGCAGAGAGCTGAGCTCCTACGAGCAGTACTTC.

CDR3 nucleotides: TGCAGCATATGGGGAGACGTGGAGACCCAGTACTTC. Translated: CSIWGDVETQYF. The chain uses TRBV29-1 and TRBJ2-5, with D tentatively TRBD2 (5 bases). The V gene lost 8 bases and the J gene lost 5 bases, with 15 bases spanning the gap. CDR3 length equals 12 residues. CDR1 and CDR2 (germline): SQVTM, ANQGSEA.

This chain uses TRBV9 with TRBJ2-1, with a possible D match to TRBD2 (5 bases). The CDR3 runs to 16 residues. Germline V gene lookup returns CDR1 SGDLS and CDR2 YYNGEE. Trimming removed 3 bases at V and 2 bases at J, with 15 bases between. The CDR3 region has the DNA TGTGCCAGCAGCGCCCCCTTTGGTAGCGCCTACAATGAGCAGTTCTTC. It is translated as CASSAPFGSAYNEQFF.

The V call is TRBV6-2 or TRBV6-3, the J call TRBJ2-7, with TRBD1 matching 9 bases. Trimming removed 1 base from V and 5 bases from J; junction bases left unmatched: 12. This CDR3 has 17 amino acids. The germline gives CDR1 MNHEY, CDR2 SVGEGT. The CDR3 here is CASSYFPPGQGRDEQYF. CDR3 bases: TGTGCCAGCAGTTACTTCCCTCCGGGACAGGGCCGCGACGAGCAGTACTTC.

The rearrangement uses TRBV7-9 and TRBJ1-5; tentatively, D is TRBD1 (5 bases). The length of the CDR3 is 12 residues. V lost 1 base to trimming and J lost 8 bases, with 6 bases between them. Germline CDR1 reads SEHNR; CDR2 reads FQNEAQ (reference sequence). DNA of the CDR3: TGTGCCAGCAGCTTAGAGGGGAAGCCCCAGCATTTT. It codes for CASSLEGKPQHF.

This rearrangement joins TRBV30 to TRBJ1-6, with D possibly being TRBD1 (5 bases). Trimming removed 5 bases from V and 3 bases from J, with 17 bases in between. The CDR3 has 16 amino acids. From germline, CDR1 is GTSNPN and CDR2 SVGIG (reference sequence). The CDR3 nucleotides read TGTGCCTGGTCCCGGTGGGGCGAAGGCTATAATTCACCCCTCCACTTT. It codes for CAWSRWGEGYNSPLHF. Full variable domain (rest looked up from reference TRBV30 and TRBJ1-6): SQTIHQWPATLVQPVGSPLSLECTVEGTSNPNLYWYRQAAGRGLQLLFYSVGIGQISSEVPQNLSASRPQDRQFILSSKKLLLSDSGFYLCAWSRWGEGYNSPLHFGNGTRLTVT.

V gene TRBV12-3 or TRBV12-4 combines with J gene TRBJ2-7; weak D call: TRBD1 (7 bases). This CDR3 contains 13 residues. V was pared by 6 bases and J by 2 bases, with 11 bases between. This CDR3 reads CASSQGGAYEQYF. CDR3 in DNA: TGTGCCAGCAGCCAGGGGGGCGCCTACGAGCAGTACTTC.

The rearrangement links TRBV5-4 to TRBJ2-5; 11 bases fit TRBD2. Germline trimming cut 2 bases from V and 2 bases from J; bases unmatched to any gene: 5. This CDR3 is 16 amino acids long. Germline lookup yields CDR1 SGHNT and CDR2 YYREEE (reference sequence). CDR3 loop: CASSFKLAGEQETQYF. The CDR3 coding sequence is TGTGCCAGCAGCTTCAAACTAGCGGGAGAGCAAGAGACCCAGTACTTC.

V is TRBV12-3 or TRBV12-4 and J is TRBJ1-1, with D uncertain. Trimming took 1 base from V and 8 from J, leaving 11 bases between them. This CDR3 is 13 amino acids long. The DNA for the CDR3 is TGTGCCAGCAGTTTAGGCCCCCCCGAAGAAGCTTTCTTT. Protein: CASSLGPPEEAFF.

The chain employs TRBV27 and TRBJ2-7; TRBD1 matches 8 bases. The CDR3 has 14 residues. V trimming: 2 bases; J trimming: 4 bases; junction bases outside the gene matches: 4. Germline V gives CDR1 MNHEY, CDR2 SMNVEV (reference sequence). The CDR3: CASSLRDRYYEQYF. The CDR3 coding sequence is TGTGCCAGCAGTTTAAGGGACAGGTATTACGAGCAGTACTTC.

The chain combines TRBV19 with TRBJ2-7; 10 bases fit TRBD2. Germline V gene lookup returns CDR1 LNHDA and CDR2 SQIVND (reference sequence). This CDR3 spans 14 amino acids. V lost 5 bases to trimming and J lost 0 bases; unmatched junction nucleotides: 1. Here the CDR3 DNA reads TGTGCCAGTAGTGGACTAGCGGACTCCTACGAGCAGTACTTC. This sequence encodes CASSGLADSYEQYF.